In this sample, the clone carrying this TCR beta chain turned up a few times. Its antigen is as yet unknown. From the RT-PCR reads, TCRdb called clonotypes with MiXCR, one entry per CDR3 protein. The profile covers roughly 290,000 distinct CDR3 sequences, with 21% appearing a single time and roughly 10% taken by the ten largest. This sample is part of a study of response to subunit inactivated influenza vaccine. The study, taken as a whole, reports: Researchers suggested that each seasonal influenza vaccination recruits few new T cells.

V trimming: 5 bases; J trimming: 4 bases; junction bases outside the gene matches: 4. The CDR3 runs to 14 residues. Germline CDR1 and CDR2: MDHEN and SYDVKM. The source of this sequence is a man aged 45 to 70 who received an inactivated influenza vaccine. This chain uses TRBV28 with TRBJ2-1; TRBD2 matches 8 bases. Sequences were derived from PBMCs from blood, sampled approximately 20 months after vaccination. This CDR3 is CASSTGTSYNEQFF. CDR3 in DNA: TGTGCCAGCAGTACCGGGACTAGTTACAATGAGCAGTTCTTC.